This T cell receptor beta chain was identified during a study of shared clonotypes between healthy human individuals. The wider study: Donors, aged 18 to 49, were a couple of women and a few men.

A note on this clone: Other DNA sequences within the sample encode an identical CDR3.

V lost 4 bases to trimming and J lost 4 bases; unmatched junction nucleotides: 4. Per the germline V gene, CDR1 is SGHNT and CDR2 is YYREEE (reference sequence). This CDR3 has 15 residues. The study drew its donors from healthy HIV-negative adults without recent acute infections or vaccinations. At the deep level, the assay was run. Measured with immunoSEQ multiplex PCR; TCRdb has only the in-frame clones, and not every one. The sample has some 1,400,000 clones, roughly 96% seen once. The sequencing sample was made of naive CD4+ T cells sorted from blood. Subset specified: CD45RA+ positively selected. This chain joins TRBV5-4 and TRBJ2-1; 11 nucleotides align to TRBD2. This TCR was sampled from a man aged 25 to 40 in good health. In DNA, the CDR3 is TGTGCCAGCAGCCCGGGACTAGCGGCTTACAATGAGCAGTTCTTC. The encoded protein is CASSPGLAAYNEQFF.